The clone carrying this T cell receptor (beta chain) occurred many times. Its antigen is unidentified. TCRdb recomputed calls from the reads with MiXCR, one row per CDR3 protein. The profile shows 200,000 to 250,000 distinct CDR3 sequences, approximately 7% of them singletons. Germline-derived CDR1 and CDR2 are MDHEN and SYDVKM. The CDR3 consists of 16 residues. Between the trimmed V and J ends, which lost 6 bases and 3 bases, there was a span of 20 bases. This specimen belongs to a study of T cell repertoires in cytomegalovirus infection. Overall study context: CMV infection together with matching HLA type was indicated by public TCR beta signatures. Points from the study as a whole: Public TCR beta family frequency separated CMV-and-HLA carriers, including in an independent cohort.

The receptor comes from a human donor in good health (CMV status not recorded). Some clones in this sample may be carry-over from other donors' samples. Specimen: PBMCs. The rearrangement links TRBV28 to TRBJ1-2; the D gene is possibly TRBD1 (5 bases). The CDR3 sequence: CASSPLQVKADYGYTF. As DNA, the CDR3 is TGTGCCAGCAGCCCCCTACAGGTTAAAGCGGACTATGGCTACACCTTC.